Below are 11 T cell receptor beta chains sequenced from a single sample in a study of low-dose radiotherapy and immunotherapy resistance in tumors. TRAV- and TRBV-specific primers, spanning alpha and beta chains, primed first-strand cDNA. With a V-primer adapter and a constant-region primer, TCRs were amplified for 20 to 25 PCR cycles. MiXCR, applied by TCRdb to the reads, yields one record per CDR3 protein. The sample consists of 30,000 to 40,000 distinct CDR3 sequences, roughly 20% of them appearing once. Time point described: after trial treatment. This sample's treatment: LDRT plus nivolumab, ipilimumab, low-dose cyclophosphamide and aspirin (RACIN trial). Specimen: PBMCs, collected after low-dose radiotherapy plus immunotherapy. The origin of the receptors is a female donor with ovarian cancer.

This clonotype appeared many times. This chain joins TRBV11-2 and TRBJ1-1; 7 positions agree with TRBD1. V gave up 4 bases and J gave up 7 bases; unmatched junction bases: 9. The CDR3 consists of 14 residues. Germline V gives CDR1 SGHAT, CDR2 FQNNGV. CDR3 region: CASSSRGGVYEAFF. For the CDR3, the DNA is TGTGCCAGCAGCTCTCGAGGGGGCGTTTATGAAGCTTTCTTT.

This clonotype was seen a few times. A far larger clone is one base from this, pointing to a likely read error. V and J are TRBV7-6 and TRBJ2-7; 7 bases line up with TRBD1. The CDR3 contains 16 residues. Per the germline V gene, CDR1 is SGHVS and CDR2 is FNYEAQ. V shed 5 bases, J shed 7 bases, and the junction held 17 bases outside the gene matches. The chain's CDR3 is CASSEQTGSIKNEQYF. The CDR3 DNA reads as TGTGCCAGCAGCGAACAGACAGGGTCAATAAAGAATGAGCAGTACTTC.

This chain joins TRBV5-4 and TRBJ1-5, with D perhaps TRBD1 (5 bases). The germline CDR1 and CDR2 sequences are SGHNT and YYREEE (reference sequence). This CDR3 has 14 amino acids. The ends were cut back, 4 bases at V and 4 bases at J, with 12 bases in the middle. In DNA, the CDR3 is TGTGCCAGCAGCGACGGGACTCGGAATCAGCCCCAGCATTTT. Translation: CASSDGTRNQPQHF.

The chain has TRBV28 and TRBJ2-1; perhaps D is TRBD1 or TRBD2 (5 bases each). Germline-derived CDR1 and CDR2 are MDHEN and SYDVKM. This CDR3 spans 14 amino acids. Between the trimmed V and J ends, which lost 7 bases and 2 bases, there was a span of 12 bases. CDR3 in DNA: TGTGCCAGCAATCTGCAGGGACCCTACAATGAGCAGTTCTTC. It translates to CASNLQGPYNEQFF.

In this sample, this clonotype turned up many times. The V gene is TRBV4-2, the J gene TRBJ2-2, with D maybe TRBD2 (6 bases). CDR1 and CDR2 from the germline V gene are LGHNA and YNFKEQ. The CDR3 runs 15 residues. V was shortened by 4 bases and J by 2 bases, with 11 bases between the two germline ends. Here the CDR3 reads CASSPAGSNTGELFF. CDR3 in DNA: TGTGCCAGCAGCCCCGCGGGGAGTAACACCGGGGAGCTGTTTTTT.

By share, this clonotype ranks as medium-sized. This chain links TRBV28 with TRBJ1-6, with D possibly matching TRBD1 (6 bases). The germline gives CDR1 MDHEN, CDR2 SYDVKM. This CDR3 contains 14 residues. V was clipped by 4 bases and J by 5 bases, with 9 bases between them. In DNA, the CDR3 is TGTGCCAGCAGTTCGACAGGTGATAATTCACCCCTCCACTTT. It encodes CASSSTGDNSPLHF.

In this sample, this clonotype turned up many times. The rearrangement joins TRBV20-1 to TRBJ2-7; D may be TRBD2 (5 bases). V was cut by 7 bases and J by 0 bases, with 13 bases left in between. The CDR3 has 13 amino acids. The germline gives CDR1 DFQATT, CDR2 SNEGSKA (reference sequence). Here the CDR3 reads CSVGLPSSYEQYF. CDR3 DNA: TGCAGTGTAGGACTCCCGAGCTCCTACGAGCAGTACTTC.

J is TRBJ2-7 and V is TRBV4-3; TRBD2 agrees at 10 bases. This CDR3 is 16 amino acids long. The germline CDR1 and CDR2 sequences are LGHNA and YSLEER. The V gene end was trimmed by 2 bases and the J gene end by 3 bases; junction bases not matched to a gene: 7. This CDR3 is CASSQPSGRVSYEQYF. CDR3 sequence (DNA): TGCGCCAGCAGCCAACCAAGCGGGAGGGTTAGCTACGAGCAGTACTTC.

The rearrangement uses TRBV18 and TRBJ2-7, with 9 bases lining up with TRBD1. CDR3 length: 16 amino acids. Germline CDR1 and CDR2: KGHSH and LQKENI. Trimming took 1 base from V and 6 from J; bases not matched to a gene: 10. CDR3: CASSPRQGTGSAEQYF. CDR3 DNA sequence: TGTGCCAGCTCACCACGACAAGGGACAGGGTCTGCCGAGCAGTACTTC.

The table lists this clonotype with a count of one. CDR3 sequence: CASSSRGPGELGEQFF. The CDR3 DNA sequence: TGTGCCAGCAGCTCGAGAGGCCCCGGGGAGCTGGGTGAGCAGTTCTTC. The gene calls are TRBV9 and TRBJ2-1; TRBD2 is a possible D gene (5 bases). The V gene lost 4 bases and the J gene lost 9 bases, with 23 bases spanning the gap. The germline gives CDR1 SGDLS, CDR2 YYNGEE. This CDR3 contains 16 residues.

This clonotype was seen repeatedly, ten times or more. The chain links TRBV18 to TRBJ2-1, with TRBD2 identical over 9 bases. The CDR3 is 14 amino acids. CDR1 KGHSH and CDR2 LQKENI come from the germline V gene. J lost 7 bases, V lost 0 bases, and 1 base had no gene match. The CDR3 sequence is CASSPPAGGNEQFF. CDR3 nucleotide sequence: TGTGCCAGCTCACCACCGGCGGGGGGGAATGAGCAGTTCTTC.